A selection of T cell receptor beta chains follows, all from one sample in a study of T cell changes during pregnancy in multiple sclerosis. Sequenced by immunoSEQ multiplex PCR; TCRdb stores in-frame clones only, minus some. Of tens of thousands of clones listed, less than 95% were seen once; the top ten hold roughly 0.85%. This specimen was peripheral blood, taken in the second trimester of pregnancy. These receptors all stem from a female donor with multiple sclerosis, enrolled in a pregnancy study. Each CDR3 is given with its conserved first and last residue. Fields, in order: CDR3 DNA, CDR3 protein, V gene, D gene, clone size, J gene. D genes are given only for firm matches. Clone size appears in some rows only: once, few, many, or a class for an expanded clone.

TGTGCCAGCATACGGGGTCAGCTCGGGGGGCACACTGAAGCTTTCTTT CASIRGQLGGHTEAFF TRBV2 . . TRBJ1-1
TGTGCCACCAGCAGACCTAGCACCGCGAGCACCGGGGAGCTGTTTTTT CATSRPSTASTGELFF TRBV15 . . TRBJ2-2
TGTGCCAGCTCACCACAGACTAGCGGGGGATCCCAAGAGACCCAGTACTTC CASSPQTSGGSQETQYF TRBV18 TRBD2 few TRBJ2-5
TGTGCCAGCAGTTTATCCGGCACAGATACGCAGTATTTT CASSLSGTDTQYF TRBV28 . . TRBJ2-3
TGTGCCAGCAGCTCTAGCGGGGGGGGACAGTATGAGCAGTTCTTC CASSSSGGGQYEQFF TRBV7-2 TRBD2 once TRBJ2-1
TGTGCCATCAGCCGCGGCCCGGGACAGTCAGCCGAGCAGTACTTC CAISRGPGQSAEQYF TRBV10-3 TRBD1 . TRBJ2-7
TGTGCCAGCAGCTTGCGGCGACAGGGCCCTAATCAGCCCCAGCATTTT CASSLRRQGPNQPQHF TRBV5-6 TRBD1 . TRBJ1-5
TGTGCCAGTACCCCGGACTTTTATGGCTACACCTTC CASTPDFYGYTF TRBV19 . . TRBJ1-2
TGTGCCAGTAGCCCGCAGTTCTACAATGAGCAGTTCTTC CASSPQFYNEQFF TRBV19 . . TRBJ2-1
TGTGCCAGCTCACCATTGGACACGAACACTGAAGCTTTCTTT CASSPLDTNTEAFF TRBV18 . . TRBJ1-1
TGCCGCCCGGACAGGGAACAGCCCTCATATAATTCACCCCTCCACTTT CRPDREQPSYNSPLHF TRBV29-1 TRBD1 . TRBJ1-6
TGTGCCAGCAGTTACTTGGGGGCGAGGGAGACCCAGTACTTC CASSYLGARETQYF TRBV6-5 . once TRBJ2-5
TGTGCCAGCAGCTTAGGCAGGGCGTGGGGAACTGAAGCTTTCTTT CASSLGRAWGTEAFF TRBV7-2 . . TRBJ1-1
TGCGCCAGCAGCCAAGTAATAGTAGGGGCGACAGCGATCGCCACAGATACGCAGTATTTT CASSQVIVGATAIATDTQYF TRBV4-3 . . TRBJ2-3
TGTGCCAGCAGCGCCCGGACAGGGGGCTCCTATGGCTACACCTTC CASSARTGGSYGYTF TRBV9 TRBD1 . TRBJ1-2
TGTGCCAGCAGTGAGTCAGGGCGTTTGGGCTATGGCTACACCTTC CASSESGRLGYGYTF TRBV6-1 . . TRBJ1-2
TGTGCCAGCAGAGCCATGTTGTCGGCAGATACGCAGTATTTT CASRAMLSADTQYF TRBV2 . . TRBJ2-3
TGTGCCAGCAGCGCCAGGGGGGATGAAGCTTTCTTT CASSARGDEAFF TRBV9 TRBD1 . TRBJ1-1
TGCGCCAGCAGCCAAGTTACGGTAAACACTGAAGCTTTCTTT CASSQVTVNTEAFF TRBV4-3 . . TRBJ1-1
TGTGCCAGCAGCTTAGCGGCAGGGGGGACCTCCTATGGCTACACCTTC CASSLAAGGTSYGYTF TRBV7-8 TRBD1 . TRBJ1-2
TGTGCCAGCAGCTTAGTCCCGGGGAGGAACACTGAAGCTTTCTTT CASSLVPGRNTEAFF TRBV7-9 . . TRBJ1-1
TGTGCCAGCAGCCCCCCGGGGGGAATGGCCAACGTCCTGACTTTC CASSPPGGMANVLTF TRBV25-1 TRBD2 . TRBJ2-6
TGTGCCAGCAGACCTACAGGGGGCCCCACGGTCTACGAGCAGTACTTC CASRPTGGPTVYEQYF TRBV21-1 . . TRBJ2-7
TGTGCCAGCAGTGTACTAGCGGGGGGCGCAGATACGCAGTATTTT CASSVLAGGADTQYF TRBV6-5 TRBD2 . TRBJ2-3
TGTGCCAGTAGTGCATGGACAGGGCATCGAGAGACCCAGTACTTC CASSAWTGHRETQYF TRBV19 TRBD1 . TRBJ2-5
TGTGCCAGCAGCCGGCCCCCCTACGAGCAGTACTTC CASSRPPYEQYF TRBV4-2 . . TRBJ2-7
TGTGCCAGCAGCTGGGGGACAGGCAATCAGCCCCAGCATTTT CASSWGTGNQPQHF TRBV7-9 TRBD1 few TRBJ1-5
TGTGCCAGCAGCGCCTTGGTGGGCCCAAATTCACCCCTCCACTTT CASSALVGPNSPLHF TRBV5-8 . . TRBJ1-6
TGTGCCAGTAGTATTGACGGCAGGTCAACAGATACGCAGTATTTT CASSIDGRSTDTQYF TRBV19 . . TRBJ2-3
TGTGCCAGCCCCTCCCCCCCAATGACTAGCGGGGCACTCGAGCAGTTCTTC CASPSPPMTSGALEQFF TRBV7-2 TRBD2 . TRBJ2-1
TGTGCCAGCAGTTCGAACGGGAACTATGGCTACACCTTC CASSSNGNYGYTF TRBV6-6 . . TRBJ1-2
TGTGCCAGCTCAGGCACCGGGACAGCCAACACTGAAGCTTTCTTT CASSGTGTANTEAFF TRBV18 TRBD1 . TRBJ1-1